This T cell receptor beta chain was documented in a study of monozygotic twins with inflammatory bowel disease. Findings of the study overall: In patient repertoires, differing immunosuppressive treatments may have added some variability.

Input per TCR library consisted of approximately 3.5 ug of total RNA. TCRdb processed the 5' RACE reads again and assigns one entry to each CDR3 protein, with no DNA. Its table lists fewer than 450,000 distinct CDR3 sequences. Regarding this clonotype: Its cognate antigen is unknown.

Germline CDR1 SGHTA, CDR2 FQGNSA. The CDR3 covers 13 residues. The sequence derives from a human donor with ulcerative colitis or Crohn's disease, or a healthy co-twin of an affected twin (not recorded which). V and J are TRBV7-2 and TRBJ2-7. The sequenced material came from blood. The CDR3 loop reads CASSQTIYYEQYF.